This TCR beta chain was recorded in a study of T cells expressing NK-cell markers. Reanalyzing the 5' RACE reads, TCRdb keeps one entry per CDR3 protein, without DNA. The sample data list about 260,000 distinct CDR3 sequences. This CDR3 is 15 amino acids long. CDR1 is MGHDK and CDR2 is SYGVNS in the germline V gene. The receptor was isolated from a woman aged 18-70 years in good health. The material sequenced was blood T cells: a sorted CD56 or NKG2C T cell subset, CD4+ or CD8+ T cells, or bulk PBMC T cells (not recorded which). The chain couples TRBV25-1 to TRBJ2-1; TCRdb returns TRBD1, unconfirmable since there is no DNA. The CDR3 spells CASSEWGQGRDEQFF.